One and the same sample provided the 9 T cell receptor beta chains below, sequenced in a study of shared clonotypes between healthy human individuals. Generated by immunoSEQ multiplex PCR, the TCRdb table keeps only in-frame clones and is missing some. The sample yields some 470,000 clones, over 60% seen once. The sample comprised PBMCs. The origin of the receptors is a woman aged 40 to 49 in good health. Some clones in this sample may be carry-over from other donors' samples.

Written as DNA, the CDR3 is TGTGCCAGCAGCCATAGGGGGCGGGAAGAGACCCAGTACTTC. Protein product: CASSHRGREETQYF. The chain combines TRBV14 with TRBJ2-5, with 7 bases matching TRBD1. The length of the CDR3 is 14 residues. Trimming took 3 bases from V and 3 from J; bases not matched to a gene: 4. Germline V CDR1 and CDR2: SGHDN, FVKESK.

The V call is TRBV6-5, the J call TRBJ2-2; a weak D match, TRBD2 (6 bases). Trimming took off 2 bases at V and 6 bases at J, with 16 bases between the two ends. This CDR3 contains 16 residues. Looked up from germline, CDR1 is MNHEY and CDR2 is SVGAGI. CDR3: CASSYGPPGGAGELFF. The DNA for the CDR3 is TGTGCCAGCAGTTACGGGCCCCCCGGAGGGGCCGGGGAGCTGTTTTTT.

The sample holds a few counts of this clone. The V gene is TRBV5-6, the J gene TRBJ1-1; D is unresolved. This CDR3 has 13 residues. The V end lost 0 bases, the J end lost 8 bases, and 11 bases lay between the germline ends. Per the germline V gene, CDR1 is SGHDT and CDR2 is YYEEEE. DNA of the CDR3: TGTGCCAGCAGCTTGGGCCTCGCGGGGGAAGCTTTCTTT. Its protein product is CASSLGLAGEAFF. Together with reference TRBV5-6 and TRBJ1-1, the CDR3 gives the full variable domain: DAGVTQSPTHLIKTRGQQVTLRCSPKSGHDTVSWYQQALGQGPQFIFQYYEEEERQRGNFPDRFSGHQFPNYSSELNVNALLLGDSALYLCASSLGLAGEAFFGQGTRLTVV.

The chain joins TRBV9 to TRBJ2-1, with a weak D call TRBD2 (6 bases). Trimming removed 3 bases at V and 3 bases at J, with 13 bases between. Germline CDR1 and CDR2: SGDLS and YYNGEE. This CDR3 region has 15 residues. The CDR3 here is CASSALSGDYNEQFF. The CDR3 region has the DNA TGTGCCAGCAGCGCTTTATCGGGAGACTACAATGAGCAGTTCTTC.

This clone was seen more than once but under ten times. The gene calls are TRBV9 and TRBJ1-4; weak D call: TRBD1 (5 bases). The CDR3 runs 13 residues. Germline CDR1 SGDLS, CDR2 YYNGEE. The ends were cut back, 4 bases at V and 2 bases at J, with 6 bases in the middle. The CDR3, as DNA: TGTGCCAGCAGCAGACAGACTAATGAAAAACTGTTTTTT. It codes for CASSRQTNEKLFF.

This clone has just a few counts. This chain links TRBV15 with TRBJ2-5, with 10 bases matching TRBD2. CDR3 length equals 18 residues. From germline, CDR1 is LNHNV and CDR2 YYDKDF (reference sequence). Trimming took 0 bases from V and 5 from J; bases not matched to a gene: 12. The CDR3 DNA is TGTGCCACCAGCAGAGATTCGGCTAGCGGGAGTCGGCGGGAGACCCAGTACTTC. This gives the protein CATSRDSASGSRRETQYF. Full variable domain (remainder filled in from reference TRBV15 and TRBJ2-5): DAMVIQNPRYQVTQFGKPVTLSCSQTLNHNVMYWYQQKSSQAPKLLFHYYDKDFNNEADTPDNFQSRRPNTSFCFLDIRSPGLGDTAMYLCATSRDSASGSRRETQYFGPGTRLLVL.

V usage is TRBV7-2 and J usage is TRBJ2-2; D is ambiguous. V shed 0 bases and J shed 7 bases, with 3 bases lying between them. The CDR3 has 12 amino acids. Germline assignment: CDR1 SGHTA and CDR2 FQGNSA. CDR3 loop: CASSLAVGELFF. In DNA form, the CDR3 reads TGTGCCAGCAGCTTAGCGGTCGGGGAGCTGTTTTTT.

In its sample, this clone was seen once. A read error likely explains this, since a far larger clone differs by one base. The conserved phenylalanine or tryptophan is not found at the CDR3 terminus, so this likely reflects a read error. V and J are TRBV6-9 and TRBJ1-5, with D maybe TRBD1 (5 bases). Germline CDR1 and CDR2: MNHGY and SVAAGI. CDR3 length equals 14 residues. V dropped 3 bases and J dropped 4 bases, with 10 bases sitting between them. The CDR3 is CASSYGTENQPQHL. CDR3 bases: TGTGCCAGCAGTTACGGGACGGAGAATCAGCCCCAGCATCTT.

This clone has just one count. V usage is TRBV7-2 and J usage is TRBJ2-7; D is possibly TRBD1 (6 bases). This CDR3 comprises 13 residues. Looked up from germline, CDR1 is SGHTA and CDR2 is FQGNSA. Trimming removed 5 bases from V and 2 bases from J, with 10 bases in between. CDR3 region: CASSAQGTYEQYF. CDR3 nucleotide sequence: TGTGCCAGCAGCGCACAGGGAACCTACGAGCAGTACTTC.